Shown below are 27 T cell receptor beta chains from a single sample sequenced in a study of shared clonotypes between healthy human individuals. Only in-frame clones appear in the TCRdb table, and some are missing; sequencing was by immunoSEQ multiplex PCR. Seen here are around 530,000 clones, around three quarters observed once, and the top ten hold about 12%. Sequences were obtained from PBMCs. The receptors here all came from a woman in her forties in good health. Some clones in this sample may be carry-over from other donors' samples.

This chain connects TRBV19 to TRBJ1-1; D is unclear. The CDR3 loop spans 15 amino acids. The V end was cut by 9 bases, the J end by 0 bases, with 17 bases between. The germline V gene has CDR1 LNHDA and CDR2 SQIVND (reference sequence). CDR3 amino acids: CASTTNAGMNTEAFF. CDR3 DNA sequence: TGTGCCAGCACAACCAATGCGGGAATGAACACTGAAGCTTTCTTT.

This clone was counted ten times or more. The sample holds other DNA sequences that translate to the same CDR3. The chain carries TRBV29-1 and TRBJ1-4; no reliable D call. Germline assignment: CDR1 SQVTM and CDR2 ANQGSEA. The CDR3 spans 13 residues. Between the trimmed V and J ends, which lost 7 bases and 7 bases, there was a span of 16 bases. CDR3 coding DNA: TGCAGCGGGACGGATTGGTCTTCTGAAAAACTGTTTTTT. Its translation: CSGTDWSSEKLFF.

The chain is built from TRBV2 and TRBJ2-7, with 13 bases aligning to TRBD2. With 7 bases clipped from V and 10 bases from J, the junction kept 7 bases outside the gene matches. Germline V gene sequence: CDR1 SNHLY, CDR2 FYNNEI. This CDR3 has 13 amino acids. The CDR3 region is CASTTSGGLGQYF. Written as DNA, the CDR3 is TGTGCCAGCACGACTAGCGGGGGGCTAGGACAGTACTTC. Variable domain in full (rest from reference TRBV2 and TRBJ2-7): EPEVTQTPSHQVTQMGQEVILRCVPISNHLYFYWYRQILGQKVEFLVSFYNNEISEKSEIFDDQFSVERPDGSNFTLKIRSTKLEDSAMYFCASTTSGGLGQYFGPGTRLTVT.

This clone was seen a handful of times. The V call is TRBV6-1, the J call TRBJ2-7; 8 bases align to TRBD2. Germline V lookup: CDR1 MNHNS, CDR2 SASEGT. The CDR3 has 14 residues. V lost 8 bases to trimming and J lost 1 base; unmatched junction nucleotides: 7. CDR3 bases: TGTGCCAGCCAACGGGGGGGGAGGTCCTACGAGCAGTACTTC. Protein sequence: CASQRGGRSYEQYF.

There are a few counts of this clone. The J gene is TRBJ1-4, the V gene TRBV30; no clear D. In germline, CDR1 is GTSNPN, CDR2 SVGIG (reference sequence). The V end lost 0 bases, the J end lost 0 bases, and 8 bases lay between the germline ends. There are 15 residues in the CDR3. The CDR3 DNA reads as TGTGCCTGGAGTGTAGGCAGCACAACTAATGAAAAACTGTTTTTT. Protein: CAWSVGSTTNEKLFF.

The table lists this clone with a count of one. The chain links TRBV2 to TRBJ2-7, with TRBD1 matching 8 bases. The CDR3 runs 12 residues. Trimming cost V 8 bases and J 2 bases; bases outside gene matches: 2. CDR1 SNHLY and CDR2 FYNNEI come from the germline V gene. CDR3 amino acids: CASGTGPYEQYF. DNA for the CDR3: TGTGCCAGCGGGACAGGACCCTACGAGCAGTACTTC.

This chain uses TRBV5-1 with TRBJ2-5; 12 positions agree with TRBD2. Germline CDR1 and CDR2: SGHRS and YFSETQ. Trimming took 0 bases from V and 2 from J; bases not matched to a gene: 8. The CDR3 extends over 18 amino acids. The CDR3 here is CASSLGTSGTTGQETQYF. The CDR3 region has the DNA TGCGCCAGCAGCTTGGGGACTAGCGGGACCACGGGGCAAGAGACCCAGTACTTC.

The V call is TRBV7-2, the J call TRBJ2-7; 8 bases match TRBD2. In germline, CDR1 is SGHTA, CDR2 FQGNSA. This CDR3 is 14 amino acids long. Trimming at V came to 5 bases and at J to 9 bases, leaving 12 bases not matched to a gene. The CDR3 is CASSERETSGWQYF. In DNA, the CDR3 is TGTGCCAGCAGCGAGCGGGAGACGTCCGGTTGGCAGTACTTC.

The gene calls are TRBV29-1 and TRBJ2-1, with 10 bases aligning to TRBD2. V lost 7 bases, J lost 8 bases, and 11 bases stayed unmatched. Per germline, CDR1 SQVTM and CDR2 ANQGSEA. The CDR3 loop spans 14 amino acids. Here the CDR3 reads CSAKAGGGGHEQFF. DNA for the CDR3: TGCAGCGCAAAAGCGGGAGGGGGGGGACATGAGCAGTTCTTC.

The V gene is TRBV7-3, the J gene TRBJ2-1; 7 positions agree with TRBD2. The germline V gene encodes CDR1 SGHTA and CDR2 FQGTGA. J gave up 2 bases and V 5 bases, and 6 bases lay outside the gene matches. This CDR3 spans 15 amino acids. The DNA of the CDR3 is TGTGCCAGCAGCCCAAGACTAGCCCCCTACAATGAGCAGTTCTTC. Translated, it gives CASSPRLAPYNEQFF.

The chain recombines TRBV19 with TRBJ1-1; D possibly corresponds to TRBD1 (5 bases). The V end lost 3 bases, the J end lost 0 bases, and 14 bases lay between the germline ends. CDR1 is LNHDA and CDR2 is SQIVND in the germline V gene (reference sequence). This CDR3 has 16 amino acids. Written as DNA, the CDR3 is TGTGCCAGTAGTATTTTAACAGGAGGCATGAACACTGAAGCTTTCTTT. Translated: CASSILTGGMNTEAFF.

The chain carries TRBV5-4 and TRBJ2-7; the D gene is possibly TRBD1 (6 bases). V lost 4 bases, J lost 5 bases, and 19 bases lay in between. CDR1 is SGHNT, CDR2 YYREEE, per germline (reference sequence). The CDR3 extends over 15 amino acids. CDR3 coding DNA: TGTGCCAGCAGCCCCCGCCACAGGGATGGAAACGAGCAGTACTTC. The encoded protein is CASSPRHRDGNEQYF.

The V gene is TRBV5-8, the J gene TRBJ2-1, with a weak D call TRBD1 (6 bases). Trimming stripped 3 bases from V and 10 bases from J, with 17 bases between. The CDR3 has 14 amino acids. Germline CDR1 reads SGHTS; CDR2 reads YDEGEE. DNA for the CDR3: TGTGCCAGCAGCTGGAGGTTGGGGGCGGACGAGCAGTTCTTC. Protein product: CASSWRLGADEQFF.

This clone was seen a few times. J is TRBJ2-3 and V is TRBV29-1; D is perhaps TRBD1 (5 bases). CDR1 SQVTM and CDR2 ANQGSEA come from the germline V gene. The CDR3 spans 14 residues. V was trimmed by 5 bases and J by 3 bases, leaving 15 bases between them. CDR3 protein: CSVSVGGATDTQYF. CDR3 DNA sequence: TGCAGCGTTAGCGTGGGTGGGGCGACAGATACGCAGTATTTT.

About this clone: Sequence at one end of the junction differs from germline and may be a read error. CDR3 nucleotides: TGTGCCTGGAGTGTCACTGCGGCTAGCAATAACCCGGGGGAGCTGTTTTTC. It translates to CAWSVTAASNNPGELFF. The chain links TRBV30 to TRBJ2-2, with a weak D call TRBD2 (6 bases). The CDR3 covers 17 residues. Germline assignment: CDR1 GTSNPN and CDR2 SVGIG (reference sequence).

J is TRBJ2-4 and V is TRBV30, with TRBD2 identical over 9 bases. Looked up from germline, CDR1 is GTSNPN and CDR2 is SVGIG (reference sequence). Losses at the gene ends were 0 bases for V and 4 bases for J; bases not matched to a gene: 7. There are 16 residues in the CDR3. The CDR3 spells CAWSVGLAGKKNIQYF. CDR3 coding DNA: TGTGCCTGGAGTGTAGGGCTAGCGGGAAAAAAAAACATTCAGTACTTC. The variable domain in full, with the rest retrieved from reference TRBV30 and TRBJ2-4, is SQTIHQWPATLVQPVGSPLSLECTVEGTSNPNLYWYRQAAGRGLQLLFYSVGIGQISSEVPQNLSASRPQDRQFILSSKKLLLSDSGFYLCAWSVGLAGKKNIQYFGAGTRLSVL.

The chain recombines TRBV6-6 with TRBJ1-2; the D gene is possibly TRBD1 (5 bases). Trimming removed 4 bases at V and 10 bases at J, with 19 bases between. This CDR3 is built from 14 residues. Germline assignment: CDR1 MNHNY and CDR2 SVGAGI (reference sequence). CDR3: CASSSTERGSDYTF. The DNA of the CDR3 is TGTGCCAGCAGTTCCACCGAACGGGGGAGCGACTACACCTTC.

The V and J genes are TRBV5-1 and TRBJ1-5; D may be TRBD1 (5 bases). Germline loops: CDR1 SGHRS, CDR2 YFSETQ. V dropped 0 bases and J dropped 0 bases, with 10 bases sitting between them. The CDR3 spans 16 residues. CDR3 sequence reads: CASSLVGQDSNQPQHF. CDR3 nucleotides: TGCGCCAGCAGCTTGGTGGGGCAGGATAGCAATCAGCCCCAGCATTTT.

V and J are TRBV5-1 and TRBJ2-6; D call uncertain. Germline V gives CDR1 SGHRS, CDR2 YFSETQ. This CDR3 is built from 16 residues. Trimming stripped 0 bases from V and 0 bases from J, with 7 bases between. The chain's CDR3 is CASSLGGRSGANVLTF. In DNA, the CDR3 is TGCGCCAGCAGCTTGGGCGGTCGCTCTGGGGCCAACGTCCTGACTTTC.

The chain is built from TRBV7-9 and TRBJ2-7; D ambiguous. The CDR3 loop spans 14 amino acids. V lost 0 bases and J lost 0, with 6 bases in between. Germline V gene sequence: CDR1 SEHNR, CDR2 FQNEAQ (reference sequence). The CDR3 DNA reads TGTGCCAGCAGCTTAGCAGCCAGCTCCTACGAGCAGTACTTC. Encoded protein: CASSLAASSYEQYF.

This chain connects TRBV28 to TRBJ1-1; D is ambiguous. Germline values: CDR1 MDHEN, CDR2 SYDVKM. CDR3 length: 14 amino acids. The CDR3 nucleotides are TGTGCTTCTGGGCCTCATAAGATGAACACTGAAGCTTTCTTT. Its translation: CASGPHKMNTEAFF.

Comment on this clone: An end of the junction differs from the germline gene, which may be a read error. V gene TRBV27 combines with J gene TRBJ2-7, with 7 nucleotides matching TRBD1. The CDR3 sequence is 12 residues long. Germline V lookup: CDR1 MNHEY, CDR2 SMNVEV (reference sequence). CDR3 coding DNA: TGTGCCAGCAGTTTAATGGGACAGCATGTTTATTTC. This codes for CASSLMGQHVYF.

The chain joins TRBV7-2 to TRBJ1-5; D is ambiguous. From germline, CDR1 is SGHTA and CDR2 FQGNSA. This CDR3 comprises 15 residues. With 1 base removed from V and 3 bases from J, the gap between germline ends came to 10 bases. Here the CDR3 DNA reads TGTGCCAGCAGCTTAGTTCTGGGGAACAATCAGCCCCAGCATTTT. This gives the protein CASSLVLGNNQPQHF.

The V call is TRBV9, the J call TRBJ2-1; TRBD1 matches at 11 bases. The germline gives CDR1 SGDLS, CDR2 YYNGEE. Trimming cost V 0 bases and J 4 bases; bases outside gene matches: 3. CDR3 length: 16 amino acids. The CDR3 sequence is CASSVGTGGFYNEQFF. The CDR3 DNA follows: TGTGCCAGCAGCGTAGGGACAGGGGGCTTTTACAATGAGCAGTTCTTC.

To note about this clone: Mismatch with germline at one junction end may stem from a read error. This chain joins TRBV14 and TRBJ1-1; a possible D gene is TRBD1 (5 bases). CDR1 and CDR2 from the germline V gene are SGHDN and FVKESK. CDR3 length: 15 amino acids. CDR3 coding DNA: TGTGCCAGCAGCGAAGACGGGGCCATGAACACTGAAGCTTTCTTT. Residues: CASSEDGAMNTEAFF.

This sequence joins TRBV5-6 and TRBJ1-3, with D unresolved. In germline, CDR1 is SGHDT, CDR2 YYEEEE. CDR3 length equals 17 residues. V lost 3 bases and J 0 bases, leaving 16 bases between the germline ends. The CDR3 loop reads CASSSPWGASSGNTIYF. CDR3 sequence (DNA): TGTGCCAGCAGCTCTCCCTGGGGAGCGAGCTCTGGAAACACCATATATTTT.

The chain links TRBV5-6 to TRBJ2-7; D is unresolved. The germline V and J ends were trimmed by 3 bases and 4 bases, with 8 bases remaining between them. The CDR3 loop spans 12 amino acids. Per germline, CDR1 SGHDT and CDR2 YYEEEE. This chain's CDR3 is CASSSFGYEQYF. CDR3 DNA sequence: TGTGCCAGCAGCTCGTTCGGGTACGAGCAGTACTTC.